Listed below are T cell receptor beta chains from one sample, sequenced in a study of tumor-infiltrating lymphocytes in localized non-small cell lung cancer. Clones were sequenced by immunoSEQ multiplex PCR, and TCRdb holds only the in-frame ones, with some missing. The table records roughly 13,000 clones, 65% to 75% of them present only once. The specimen sequenced was lung tumor tissue. These TCRs come from a human donor with non-small cell lung cancer. Each CDR3 is given with its conserved first and last residue. A D gene is named only where the DNA matches it firmly. Clone size appears in some rows only: once, few, many, or a class for an expanded clone.

J: TRBJ1-1
V: TRBV6-6
D: NA
size: NA
DNA: TGTGCCAGCAGTCAAGGGGCCTCCTACACTGAAGCTTTCTTT
CDR3: CASSQGASYTEAFF

J: TRBJ1-2
V: TRBV4-1
D: NA
size: NA
DNA: TGCGCCAGCAGCCTAGGCCAGGGGTCATTCAGCTTTTTC
CDR3: CASSLGQGSFSFF

J: TRBJ1-1
V: TRBV10-3
D: TRBD1
size: few
DNA: TGTGCCATCAGAGGACAGGGGAACACTGAAGCTTTCTTT
CDR3: CAIRGQGNTEAFF

J: TRBJ1-4
V: TRBV27
D: NA
size: NA
DNA: TGTGCCAGCAGTGCCCGGACGGTTAATGAAAAACTGTTTTTT
CDR3: CASSARTVNEKLFF

J: TRBJ2-1
V: TRBV10-2
D: TRBD2
size: NA
DNA: TGCGCCAGCAGTGTAGCGGGGGGAGGGTACAATGAGCAGTTCTTC
CDR3: CASSVAGGGYNEQFF

J: TRBJ2-5
V: TRBV5-1
D: NA
size: NA
DNA: TGCGCCAGCAGCCTAGGGCGGGAACGAGAGACCCAGTACTTC
CDR3: CASSLGRERETQYF

J: TRBJ2-3
V: TRBV6-1
D: NA
size: once
DNA: TGTGCCAGCAGTGATGTCACAGATACGCAGTATTTT
CDR3: CASSDVTDTQYF

J: TRBJ2-7
V: TRBV7-9
D: NA
size: NA
DNA: TGTGCCAGCAGTTCTATATGGGGGAGTGAGCAGTACTTC
CDR3: CASSSIWGSEQYF

J: TRBJ1-5
V: TRBV6-6
D: NA
size: NA
DNA: TGTGCCAGCAGTTCCCAGACCGGAGGGGCAAATCAGCCCCAGCATTTT
CDR3: CASSSQTGGANQPQHF

J: TRBJ1-5
V: TRBV27
D: NA
size: NA
DNA: TGTGCCAGCAGGGCAGGGTTCAGCAATCAGCCCCAGCATTTT
CDR3: CASRAGFSNQPQHF

J: TRBJ1-4
V: TRBV27
D: TRBD1
size: NA
DNA: TGTGCCAGCAGTGCTAGGACAGGGGAAAAACTGTTTTTT
CDR3: CASSARTGEKLFF

J: TRBJ1-6
V: TRBV30
D: NA
size: NA
DNA: TGTGCCTGGAGGAGGCGATCACCCCTCCACTTT
CDR3: CAWRRRSPLHF

J: TRBJ2-7
V: TRBV11-1
D: NA
size: NA
DNA: TGTGCCAGCAGCTTAGTGGGCAAGTACCTCAGCGAGCAGTACTTC
CDR3: CASSLVGKYLSEQYF

J: TRBJ2-5
V: TRBV5-6
D: NA
size: NA
DNA: TGTGCCAGCAGCTTGGGTACCCAGGAAGAGACCCAGTACTTC
CDR3: CASSLGTQEETQYF

J: TRBJ2-2
V: TRBV29-1
D: NA
size: NA
DNA: TGCAGCGTTACCAGAGGGGCCCTGGGCGGGGAGCTGTTTTTT
CDR3: CSVTRGALGGELFF

J: TRBJ2-7
V: TRBV28
D: NA
size: few
DNA: TGTGCCAGCAGTTTGGAACAGGGAGGCTACGAGCAGTACTTC
CDR3: CASSLEQGGYEQYF

J: TRBJ2-3
V: TRBV11-2
D: NA
size: NA
DNA: TGTGCCAGCAGCTTAGGCACAGATACGCAGTATTTT
CDR3: CASSLGTDTQYF

J: TRBJ2-7
V: TRBV4-3
D: TRBD1
size: NA
DNA: TGCGCCAGCAGCCAAGCGCGGGACAGGGCGACCTACGAGCAGTACTTC
CDR3: CASSQARDRATYEQYF

J: TRBJ2-3
V: TRBV6-1
D: NA
size: NA
DNA: TGTGCCAGCAGTGGGGACCGCGATACGCAGTATTTT
CDR3: CASSGDRDTQYF

J: TRBJ2-5
V: TRBV5-4
D: NA
size: NA
DNA: TGTGCCAGCAGCGCCGGGCCGGGGGATGGGGAGACCCAGTACTTC
CDR3: CASSAGPGDGETQYF

J: TRBJ2-5
V: TRBV2
D: TRBD1
size: NA
DNA: TGTGCCAGCAGCTCCGGGACAGGGTCCGCCGAGACCCAGTACTTC
CDR3: CASSSGTGSAETQYF

J: TRBJ2-7
V: TRBV19
D: NA
size: few
DNA: TGTGCCAGTAGCGACCCCAGGGGTCGGGGCTACGAGCAGTACTTC
CDR3: CASSDPRGRGYEQYF

J: TRBJ2-7
V: TRBV28
D: NA
size: NA
DNA: TGTGCCAGCAGTCACTTCAACCCGACAGTTTACGAGCAGTACTTC
CDR3: CASSHFNPTVYEQYF

J: TRBJ2-7
V: TRBV30
D: NA
size: NA
DNA: TGTGCCTGGTCCAAGGGGGGGGACCACGAGCAGTACTTC
CDR3: CAWSKGGDHEQYF

J: TRBJ1-1
V: TRBV18
D: NA
size: NA
DNA: TGTGCCAGCTCACCACCCAGGCCAGGCGTTCTGAACACTGAAGCTTTCTTT
CDR3: CASSPPRPGVLNTEAFF

J: TRBJ2-1
V: TRBV5-4
D: TRBD2
size: NA
DNA: TGTGCCAGCAGCCCGCAACTCGGGGGGACCCGGCACAATGAGCAGTTCTTC
CDR3: CASSPQLGGTRHNEQFF

J: TRBJ2-1
V: TRBV10-3
D: TRBD2
size: NA
DNA: TGTGCCATCAGTGGGGCCAAACCCTTAGCGGGAGCCGGCGATGAGCAGTTCTTC
CDR3: CAISGAKPLAGAGDEQFF

J: TRBJ2-3
V: TRBV14
D: TRBD2
size: NA
DNA: TGTGCCAGCAGCAAACGGACTAGCGGGGTATACACAGATACGCAGTATTTT
CDR3: CASSKRTSGVYTDTQYF

J: TRBJ1-1
V: TRBV10-2
D: NA
size: NA
DNA: TGCGCCAGCAGTGAAGGGCGTTGGACTGAAGCTTTCTTT
CDR3: CASSEGRWTEAFF

J: TRBJ2-1
V: TRBV11-2
D: TRBD2
size: NA
DNA: TGTGCCAGCAGCCCTCGACTAGCGGGGACCTACAATGAGCAGTTCTTC
CDR3: CASSPRLAGTYNEQFF

J: TRBJ1-2
V: TRBV28
D: TRBD1
size: NA
DNA: TGTGCCAGCAGGCTGTTATCAGGGACAGGCGTATCGTCATCCGGCTACACCTTC
CDR3: CASRLLSGTGVSSSGYTF

J: TRBJ1-2
V: TRBV28
D: TRBD1
size: NA
DNA: TGTGCCAGCCGACAGGGGCCCAACTATGGCTACACCTTC
CDR3: CASRQGPNYGYTF

J: TRBJ2-1
V: TRBV14
D: TRBD2
size: NA
DNA: TGTGCCAGCAGCCAAGATCTTGGGACTAGCGGGGATCTCTACAATGAGCAGTTCTTC
CDR3: CASSQDLGTSGDLYNEQFF

J: TRBJ1-4
V: TRBV7-6
D: TRBD1
size: NA
DNA: TGTGCCAGCAGCCAAATGACAGGGGGGACTAATGAAAAACTGTTTTTT
CDR3: CASSQMTGGTNEKLFF

J: TRBJ2-7
V: TRBV15
D: NA
size: NA
DNA: TGTGCCACCAGCAGGGGGACCCCTGGCCACGAGCAGTACTTC
CDR3: CATSRGTPGHEQYF

J: TRBJ2-7
V: TRBV5-1
D: NA
size: few
DNA: TGCGCCAGCAGCCCCTTGACAGGCCTGGGGGAGCAGTACTTC
CDR3: CASSPLTGLGEQYF

J: TRBJ2-7
V: TRBV10-3
D: TRBD1
size: NA
DNA: TGTGCCATCAGTGGAGCAGGGGGAAGCTACGAGCAGTACTTC
CDR3: CAISGAGGSYEQYF

J: TRBJ2-2
V: TRBV19
D: TRBD2
size: once
DNA: TGTGCCAGTAGTAATCTAGCGGGGGGCACCGGGGAGCTGTTTTTT
CDR3: CASSNLAGGTGELFF

J: TRBJ2-7
V: TRBV28
D: NA
size: NA
DNA: TGTGCCAGCAGTTTTGAAACCTCCTACGAGCAGTACTTC
CDR3: CASSFETSYEQYF

J: TRBJ1-3
V: TRBV27
D: NA
size: medium-sized
DNA: TGTGCCAGCAGTACTGGTTATTCTGGAAACACCATATATTTT
CDR3: CASSTGYSGNTIYF

J: TRBJ1-2
V: TRBV28
D: TRBD1
size: NA
DNA: TGTGCCACCCGTCAGGGGGCCGGCCGTAACTATGGCTACACCTTC
CDR3: CATRQGAGRNYGYTF

J: TRBJ2-1
V: TRBV6-1
D: NA
size: NA
DNA: TGTGCCAGCAGTGAAAGTCTGGGTACTGAGCAGTTCTTC
CDR3: CASSESLGTEQFF

J: TRBJ1-1
V: TRBV30
D: NA
size: NA
DNA: TGTGCCTGGACCAGCGGAGCCTACCAAGCCACCACTGAAGCTTTCTTT
CDR3: CAWTSGAYQATTEAFF

J: TRBJ2-1
V: TRBV11-3
D: NA
size: NA
DNA: TGTGCCAGCAGCTTAAGGTCCTACAATGAGCAGTTCTTC
CDR3: CASSLRSYNEQFF

J: TRBJ1-6
V: TRBV6-5
D: TRBD1
size: NA
DNA: TGTGCCAGCAGCATCGGACAGGCCCTTAATTCACCCCTCCACTTT
CDR3: CASSIGQALNSPLHF

J: TRBJ1-4
V: TRBV5-1
D: TRBD1
size: NA
DNA: TGCGCCAGCAGCGCAAGGGGGGGGACAGGGGAAAAACTGTTTTTT
CDR3: CASSARGGTGEKLFF

J: TRBJ2-1
V: TRBV4-2
D: NA
size: NA
DNA: TGTGCCAGCAGCCGGGACTTCTCCTACAATGAGCAGTTCTTC
CDR3: CASSRDFSYNEQFF

J: TRBJ1-2
V: TRBV27
D: NA
size: few
DNA: TGTGCCAGCAGTTCCATTACAGGGAACTATGGCTACACCTTC
CDR3: CASSSITGNYGYTF

J: TRBJ2-7
V: TRBV27
D: TRBD1
size: NA
DNA: TGTGCCAGCAGCAACAGGGGCTACGAGCAGTACTTC
CDR3: CASSNRGYEQYF

J: TRBJ2-2
V: TRBV14
D: NA
size: NA
DNA: TGTGCCAGCAGCCAATGGAGGGGTTCCGGGGAGCTGTTTTTT
CDR3: CASSQWRGSGELFF

J: TRBJ2-2
V: TRBV30
D: NA
size: NA
DNA: TGTGCCTGGGCCCGCGGGAACACCGGGGAGCTGTTTTTT
CDR3: CAWARGNTGELFF

J: TRBJ2-3
V: TRBV19
D: NA
size: few
DNA: TGTGCCAGTAGTATAGGGCTGTACACAGATACGCAGTATTTT
CDR3: CASSIGLYTDTQYF

J: TRBJ1-2
V: TRBV11-2
D: TRBD1
size: NA
DNA: TGTGCCAGCAGCTTAAGGCCCGGGACAGCTAACTATGGCTACACCTTC
CDR3: CASSLRPGTANYGYTF

J: TRBJ1-1
V: TRBV9
D: NA
size: NA
DNA: TGTGCCAGCAGCGGAATGGACGGGGATGAAGCTTTCTTT
CDR3: CASSGMDGDEAFF

J: TRBJ2-4
V: TRBV30
D: NA
size: NA
DNA: TGTGCCTGGAGTCAGGGAAACATTCAGTACTTC
CDR3: CAWSQGNIQYF